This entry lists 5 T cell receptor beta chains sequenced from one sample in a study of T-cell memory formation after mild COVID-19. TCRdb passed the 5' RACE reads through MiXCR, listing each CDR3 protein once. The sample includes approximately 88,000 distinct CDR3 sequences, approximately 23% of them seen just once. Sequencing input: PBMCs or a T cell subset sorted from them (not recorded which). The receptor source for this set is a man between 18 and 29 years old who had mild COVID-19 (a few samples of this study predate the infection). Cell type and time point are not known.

The DNA of the CDR3 is TGCGCCAGCAGCCCCGGGGGGGGTTTGACTGAAGCTTTCTTT. Its protein product is CASSPGGGLTEAFF. This chain connects TRBV5-1 to TRBJ1-1; D is perhaps TRBD1 (5 bases). The V and J ends lost 4 bases and 5 bases respectively, with 15 bases between them. The CDR3 is 14 amino acids. Germline CDR1 reads SGHRS; CDR2 reads YFSETQ. The variable domain in full, with the rest retrieved from reference TRBV5-1 and TRBJ1-1, is KAGVTQTPRYLIKTRGQQVTLSCSPISGHRSVSWYQQTPGQGLQFLFEYFSETQRNKGNFPGRFSGRQFSNSRSEMNVSTLELGDSALYLCASSPGGGLTEAFFGQGTRLTVV.

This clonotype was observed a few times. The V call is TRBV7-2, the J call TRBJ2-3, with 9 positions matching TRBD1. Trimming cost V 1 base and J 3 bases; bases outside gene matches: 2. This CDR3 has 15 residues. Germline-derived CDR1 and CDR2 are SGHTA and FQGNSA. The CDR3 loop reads CASSLEGQGTDTQYF. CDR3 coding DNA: TGTGCCAGCAGCTTAGAGGGACAGGGAACAGATACGCAGTATTTT.

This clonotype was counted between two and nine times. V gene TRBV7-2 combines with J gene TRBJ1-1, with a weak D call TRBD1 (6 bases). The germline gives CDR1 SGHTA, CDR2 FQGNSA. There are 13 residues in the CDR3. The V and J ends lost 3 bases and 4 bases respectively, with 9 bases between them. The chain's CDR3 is CASSFGQPTEAFF. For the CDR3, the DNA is TGTGCCAGCAGCTTTGGACAGCCCACTGAAGCTTTCTTT.

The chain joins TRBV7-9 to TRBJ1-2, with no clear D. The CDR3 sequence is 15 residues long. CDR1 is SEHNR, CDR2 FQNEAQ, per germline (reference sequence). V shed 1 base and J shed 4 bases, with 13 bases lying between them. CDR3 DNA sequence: TGTGCCAGCAGCTTAGTGGCATATAACGCCTATGGCTACACCTTC. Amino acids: CASSLVAYNAYGYTF.

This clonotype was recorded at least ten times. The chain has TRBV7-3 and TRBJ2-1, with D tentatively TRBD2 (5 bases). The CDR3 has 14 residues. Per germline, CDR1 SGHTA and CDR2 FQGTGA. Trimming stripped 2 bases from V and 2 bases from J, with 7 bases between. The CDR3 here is CASSLSGTYNEQFF. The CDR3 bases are TGTGCCAGCAGCTTATCGGGGACCTACAATGAGCAGTTCTTC. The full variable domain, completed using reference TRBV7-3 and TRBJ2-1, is GAGVSQTPSNKVTEKGKYVELRCDPISGHTALYWYRQSLGQGPEFLIYFQGTGAADDSGLPNDRFFAVRPEGSVSTLKIQRTERGDSAVYLCASSLSGTYNEQFFGPGTRLTVL.